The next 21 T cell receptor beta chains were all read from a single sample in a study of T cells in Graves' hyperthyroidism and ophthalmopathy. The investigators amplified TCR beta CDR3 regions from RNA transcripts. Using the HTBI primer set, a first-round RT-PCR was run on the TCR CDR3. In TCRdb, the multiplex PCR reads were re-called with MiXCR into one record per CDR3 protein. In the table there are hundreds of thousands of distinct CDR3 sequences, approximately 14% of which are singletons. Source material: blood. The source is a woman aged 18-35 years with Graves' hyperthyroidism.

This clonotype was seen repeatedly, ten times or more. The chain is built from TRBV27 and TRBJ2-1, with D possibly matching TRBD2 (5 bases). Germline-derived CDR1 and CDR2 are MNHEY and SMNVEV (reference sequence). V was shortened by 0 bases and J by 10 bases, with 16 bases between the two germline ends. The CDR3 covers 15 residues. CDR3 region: CASSLSKGHQREQFF. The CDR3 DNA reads TGTGCCAGCAGTTTATCGAAGGGCCATCAGCGGGAGCAGTTCTTC.

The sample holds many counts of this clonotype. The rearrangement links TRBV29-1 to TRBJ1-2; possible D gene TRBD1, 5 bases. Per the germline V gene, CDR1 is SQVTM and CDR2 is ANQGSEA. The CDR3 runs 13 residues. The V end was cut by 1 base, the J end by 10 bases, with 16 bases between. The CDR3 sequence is CSVEGGLGDDYTF. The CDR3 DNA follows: TGCAGCGTTGAAGGAGGTTTAGGGGACGACTACACCTTC.

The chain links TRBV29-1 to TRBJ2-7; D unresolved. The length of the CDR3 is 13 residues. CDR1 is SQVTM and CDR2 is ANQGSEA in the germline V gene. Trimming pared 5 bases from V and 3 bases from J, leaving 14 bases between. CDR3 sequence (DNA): TGCAGCGTTCGGCAGCTCGTGAACTACGAGCAGTACTTC. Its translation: CSVRQLVNYEQYF.

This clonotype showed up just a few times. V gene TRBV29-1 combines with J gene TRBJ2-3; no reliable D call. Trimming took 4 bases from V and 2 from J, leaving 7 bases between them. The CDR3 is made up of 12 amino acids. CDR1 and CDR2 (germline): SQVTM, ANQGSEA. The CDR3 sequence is CSVVRATDTQYF. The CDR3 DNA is TGCAGCGTTGTCCGTGCCACAGATACGCAGTATTTT.

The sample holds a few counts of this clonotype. The CDR3 sequence is CSARPLLAGGPYTGELFF. In DNA form, the CDR3 reads TGCAGTGCTAGACCACTTCTAGCGGGAGGGCCTTACACCGGGGAGCTGTTTTTT. This rearrangement joins TRBV20-1 to TRBJ2-2; 12 positions agree with TRBD2. The CDR3 is made up of 18 amino acids. V shed 2 bases and J 3 bases; nucleotides not matched to a gene: 10. Germline CDR1 reads DFQATT; CDR2 reads SNEGSKA (reference sequence).

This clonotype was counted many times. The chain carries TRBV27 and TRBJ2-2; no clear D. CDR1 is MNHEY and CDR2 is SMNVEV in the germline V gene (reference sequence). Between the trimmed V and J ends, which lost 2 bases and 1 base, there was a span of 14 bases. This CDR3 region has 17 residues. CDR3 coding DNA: TGTGCCAGCAGTTTAAGTTTGGTACATTTGAACACCGGGGAGCTGTTTTTT. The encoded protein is CASSLSLVHLNTGELFF.

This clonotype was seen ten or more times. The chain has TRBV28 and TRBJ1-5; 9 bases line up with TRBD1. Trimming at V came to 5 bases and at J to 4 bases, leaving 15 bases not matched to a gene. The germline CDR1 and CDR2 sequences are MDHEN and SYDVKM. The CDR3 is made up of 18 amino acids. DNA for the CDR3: TGTGCCAGCAGTCCGCTGTACCGACCCGGGACAGGGAATCAGCCCCAGCATTTT. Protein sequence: CASSPLYRPGTGNQPQHF.

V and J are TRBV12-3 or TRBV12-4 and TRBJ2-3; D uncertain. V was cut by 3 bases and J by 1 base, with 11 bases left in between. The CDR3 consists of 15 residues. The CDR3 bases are TGTGCCAGCAGTTTGATCTGGGCGGGCACAGATACGCAGTATTTT. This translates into CASSLIWAGTDTQYF.

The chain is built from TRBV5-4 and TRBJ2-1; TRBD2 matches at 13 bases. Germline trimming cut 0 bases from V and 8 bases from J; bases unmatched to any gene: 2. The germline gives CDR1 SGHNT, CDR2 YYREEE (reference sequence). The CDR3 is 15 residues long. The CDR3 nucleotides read TGTGCCAGCAGCTTGGGGACTAGCGGGAGAGATGAGCAGTTCTTC. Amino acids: CASSLGTSGRDEQFF. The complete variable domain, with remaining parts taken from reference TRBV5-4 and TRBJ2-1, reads ETGVTQSPTHLIKTRGQQVTLRCSSQSGHNTVSWYQQALGQGPQFIFQYYREEENGRGNFPPRFSGLQFPNYSSELNVNALELDDSALYLCASSLGTSGRDEQFFGPGTRLTVL.

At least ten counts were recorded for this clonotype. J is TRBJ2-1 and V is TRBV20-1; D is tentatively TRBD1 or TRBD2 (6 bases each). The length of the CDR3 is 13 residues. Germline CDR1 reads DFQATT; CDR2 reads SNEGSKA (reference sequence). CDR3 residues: CGGLGLDFSEQFF. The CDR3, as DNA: TGCGGGGGGCTTGGCCTAGATTTTAGTGAGCAGTTCTTC.

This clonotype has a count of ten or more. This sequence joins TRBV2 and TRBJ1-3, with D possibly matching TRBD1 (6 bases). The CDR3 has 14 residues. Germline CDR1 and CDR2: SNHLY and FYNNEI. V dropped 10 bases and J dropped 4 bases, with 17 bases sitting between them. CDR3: CATEFLDRGNTIYF. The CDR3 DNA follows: TGTGCCACCGAATTCCTCGACAGGGGAAACACCATATATTTT.

CDR3 residues: CASSFSGNSYGYTF. Written as DNA, the CDR3 is TGTGCCAGCAGCTTTAGTGGGAACTCCTATGGCTACACCTTC. This sequence joins TRBV9 and TRBJ1-2; D remains ambiguous. The CDR3 consists of 14 residues. V lost 4 bases and J 4 bases, leaving 14 bases between the germline ends. Per germline, CDR1 SGDLS and CDR2 YYNGEE.

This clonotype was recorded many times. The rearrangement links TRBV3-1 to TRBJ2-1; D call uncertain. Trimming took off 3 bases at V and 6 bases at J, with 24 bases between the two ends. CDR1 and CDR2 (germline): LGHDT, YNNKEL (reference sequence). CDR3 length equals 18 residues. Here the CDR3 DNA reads TGTGCCAGCAGCCACCGGGCCCCCAACGGGCTCTGGGGCAATGAGCAGTTCTTC. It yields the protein CASSHRAPNGLWGNEQFF.

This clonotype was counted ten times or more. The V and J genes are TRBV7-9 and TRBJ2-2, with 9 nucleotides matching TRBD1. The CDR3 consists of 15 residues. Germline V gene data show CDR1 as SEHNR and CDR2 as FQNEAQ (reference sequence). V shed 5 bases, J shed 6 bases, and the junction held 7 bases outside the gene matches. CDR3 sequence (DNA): TGTGCCAGCAGCCCCCGGGACAGGGCTCCCGGGGAGCTGTTTTTT. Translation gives CASSPRDRAPGELFF. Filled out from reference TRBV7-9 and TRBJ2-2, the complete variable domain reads DTGVSQNPRHKITKRGQNVTFRCDPISEHNRLYWYRQTLGQGPEFLTYFQNEAQLEKSRLLSDRFSAERPKGSFSTLEIQRTEQGDSAMYLCASSPRDRAPGELFFGEGSRLTVL.

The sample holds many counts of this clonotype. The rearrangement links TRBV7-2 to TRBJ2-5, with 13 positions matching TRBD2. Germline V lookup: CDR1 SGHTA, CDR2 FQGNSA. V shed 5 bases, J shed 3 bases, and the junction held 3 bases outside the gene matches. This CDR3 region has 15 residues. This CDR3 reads CASSQGTSGEETQYF. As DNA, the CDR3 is TGTGCCAGCAGCCAAGGGACTAGCGGGGAAGAGACCCAGTACTTC.

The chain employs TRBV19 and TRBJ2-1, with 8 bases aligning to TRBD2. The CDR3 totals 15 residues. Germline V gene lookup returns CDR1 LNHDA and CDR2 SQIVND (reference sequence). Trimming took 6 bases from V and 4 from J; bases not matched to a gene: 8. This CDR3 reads CASSNVAGLYNEQFF. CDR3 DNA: TGTGCCAGTAGCAACGTAGCGGGGCTGTACAATGAGCAGTTCTTC.

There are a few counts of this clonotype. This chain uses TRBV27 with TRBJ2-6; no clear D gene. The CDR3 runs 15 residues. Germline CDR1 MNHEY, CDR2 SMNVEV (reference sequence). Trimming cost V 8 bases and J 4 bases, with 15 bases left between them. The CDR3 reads CASAAWVPGANVLTF. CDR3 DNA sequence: TGTGCCAGCGCTGCCTGGGTTCCCGGGGCCAACGTCCTGACTTTC.

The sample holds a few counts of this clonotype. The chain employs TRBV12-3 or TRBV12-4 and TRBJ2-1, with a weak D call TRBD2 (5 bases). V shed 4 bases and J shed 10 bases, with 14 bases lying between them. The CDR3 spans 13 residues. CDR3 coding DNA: TGTGCCAGCAGTTCTAACTTAGCGTTCGAGCAGTTCTTC. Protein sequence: CASSSNLAFEQFF.

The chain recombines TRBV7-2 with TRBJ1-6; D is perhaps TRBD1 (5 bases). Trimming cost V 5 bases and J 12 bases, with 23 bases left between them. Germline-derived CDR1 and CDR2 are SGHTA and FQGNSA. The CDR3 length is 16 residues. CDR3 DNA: TGTGCCAGCAGCCAGGCCGGGACGGATTTAATTCAACCCCTCCACTTT. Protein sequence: CASSQAGTDLIQPLHF.

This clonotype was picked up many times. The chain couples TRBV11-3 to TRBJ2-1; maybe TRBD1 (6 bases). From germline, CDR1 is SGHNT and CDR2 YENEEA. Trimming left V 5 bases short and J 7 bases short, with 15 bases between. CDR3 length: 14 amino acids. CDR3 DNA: TGTGCCAGCAGCCGACAGGCGGATAGGAATGAGCAGTTCTTC. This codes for CASSRQADRNEQFF. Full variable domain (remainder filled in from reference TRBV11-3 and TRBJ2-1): EAGVVQSPRYKIIEKKQPVAFWCNPISGHNTLYWYLQNLGQGPELLIRYENEEAVDDSQLPKDRFSAERLKGVDSTLKIQPAELGDSAVYLCASSRQADRNEQFFGPGTRLTVL.

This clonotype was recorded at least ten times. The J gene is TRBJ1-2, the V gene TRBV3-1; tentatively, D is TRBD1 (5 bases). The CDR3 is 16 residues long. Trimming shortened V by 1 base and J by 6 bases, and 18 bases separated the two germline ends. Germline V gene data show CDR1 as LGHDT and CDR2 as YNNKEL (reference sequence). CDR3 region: CASSQVGRRGGDGYTF. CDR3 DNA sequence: TGTGCCAGCAGCCAAGTGGGGCGACGGGGCGGTGATGGCTACACCTTC.